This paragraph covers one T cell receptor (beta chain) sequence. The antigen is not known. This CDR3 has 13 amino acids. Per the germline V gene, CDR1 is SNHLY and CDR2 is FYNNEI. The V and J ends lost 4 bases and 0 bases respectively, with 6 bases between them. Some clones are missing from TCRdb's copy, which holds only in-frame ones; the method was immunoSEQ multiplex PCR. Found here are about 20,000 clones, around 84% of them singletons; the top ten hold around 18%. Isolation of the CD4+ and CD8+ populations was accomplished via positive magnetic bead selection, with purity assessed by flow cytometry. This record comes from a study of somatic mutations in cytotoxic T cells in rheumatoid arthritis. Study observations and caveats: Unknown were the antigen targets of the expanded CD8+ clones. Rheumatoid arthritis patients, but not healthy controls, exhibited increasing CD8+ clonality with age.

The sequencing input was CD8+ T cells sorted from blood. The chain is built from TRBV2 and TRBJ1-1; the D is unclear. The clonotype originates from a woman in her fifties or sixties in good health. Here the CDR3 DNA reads TGTGCCAGCAGTGGCCCGCTGAACACTGAAGCTTTCTTT. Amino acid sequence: CASSGPLNTEAFF.